The 10 T cell receptor beta chains below come from one sample, sequenced in a study of post-analysis software for immune sequencing data. The study's findings and limits: Comparison of patients with controls showed a handful of TRBV segments more frequent in patients, TRBV5-6, TRBV5-1 and TRBV20-1 among them.

Prepared TCR beta cDNA libraries contained unique molecular identifiers. TCRdb ran MiXCR on the PCR reads and lists one entry per CDR3 protein. The sample records more than 500,000 distinct CDR3 sequences, 30% to 40% being singletons. For these TCRs, the target antigens are not known. The sample taken for sequencing was blood. These receptors came from a girl younger than 18 with multiple sclerosis.

The V gene is TRBV10-3, the J gene TRBJ1-1, with 7 bases lining up with TRBD1. CDR1 and CDR2 (germline): ENHRY, SYGVKD. The ends lost 2 bases at V and 6 bases at J; junction bases unmatched: 9. The CDR3 spans 15 residues. CDR3 sequence reads: CAISERQGGMPEAFF. The CDR3 region has the DNA TGTGCCATCAGTGAGCGTCAGGGGGGAATGCCTGAAGCTTTCTTT.

This clonotype was observed a few times. This chain uses TRBV10-2 with TRBJ2-3; D is unclear. The CDR3 has 13 amino acids. CDR1 and CDR2 from the germline V gene are WSHSY and SAAADI. Trimming cost V 2 bases and J 14 bases, with 17 bases left between them. The CDR3 is CASSEPRTDRRYF. As DNA, the CDR3 is TGCGCCAGCAGTGAGCCTCGCACAGATAGGCGGTATTTT.

CDR3 coding DNA: TGTGCCAGCAGCCAAGCGGGGGCAGACAATGAGCAGTTCTTC. It yields the protein CASSQAGADNEQFF. The chain combines TRBV3-1 with TRBJ2-1; D is possibly TRBD1 or TRBD2 (6 bases each). Germline assignment: CDR1 LGHDT and CDR2 YNNKEL (reference sequence). Trimming left V 1 base short and J 5 bases short, with 9 bases between. The CDR3 length is 14 residues.

Notes on this clonotype: One end of the junction is discordant with germline, which a read error may explain. The chain combines TRBV6-6 with TRBJ2-1; no reliable D call. The germline gives CDR1 MNHNY, CDR2 SVGAGI (reference sequence). The CDR3 consists of 15 residues. The CDR3 DNA reads as TGTGCCAGCAGTTTGGTTCCCCCCTCCTACAATGGGCAGTTCTTC. This translates into CASSLVPPSYNGQFF.

This chain uses TRBV5-1 with TRBJ2-3, with D unresolved. The ends were cut back, 4 bases at V and 4 bases at J, with 10 bases in the middle. The CDR3 has 13 residues. Germline V CDR1 and CDR2: SGHRS, YFSETQ. In nucleotides, the CDR3 is TGCGCCAGCAGCCCGGCGGCCTCAGATACGCAGTATTTT. Translating gives CASSPAASDTQYF.

The rearrangement links TRBV7-2 to TRBJ2-7; 11 bases agree with TRBD2. The CDR3 sequence is 16 residues long. Germline CDR1 and CDR2: SGHTA and FQGNSA. The J segment lost 0 bases and the V segment lost 6 bases, leaving 7 bases of the junction unmatched. CDR3 amino acids: CASRLTSGVLSYEQYF. The CDR3 bases are TGTGCCAGCAGACTGACTAGCGGGGTGCTCTCCTACGAGCAGTACTTC.

The V and J genes are TRBV7-9 and TRBJ2-3; D unclear. V dropped 3 bases and J dropped 2 bases, with 9 bases sitting between them. The CDR3 loop spans 14 amino acids. Germline V gives CDR1 SEHNR, CDR2 FQNEAQ (reference sequence). Here the CDR3 reads CASSFGTNTDTQYF. The CDR3 DNA follows: TGTGCCAGCAGCTTTGGAACAAACACAGATACGCAGTATTTT.

This chain connects TRBV20-1 to TRBJ2-3; 7 bases match TRBD2. After removal of 1 base from V and 2 bases from J, the junction contained 6 bases not matched to a gene. Germline V gives CDR1 DFQATT, CDR2 SNEGSKA (reference sequence). CDR3 length: 15 residues. The CDR3, as DNA: TGCAGTGCTAGAGGGGCAGCGGGATCCACAGATACGCAGTATTTT. Its translation is CSARGAAGSTDTQYF.

V and J are TRBV5-1 and TRBJ1-1, with unresolved D. CDR1 and CDR2 from the germline V gene are SGHRS and YFSETQ. V gave up 1 base and J gave up 2 bases, with 6 bases separating them. This CDR3 comprises 13 residues. CDR3 in DNA: TGCGCCAGCAGCTTGAGTACCAACACTGAAGCTTTCTTT. Its translation: CASSLSTNTEAFF.

J is TRBJ2-7 and V is TRBV3-1, with D maybe TRBD1 (6 bases). Judging by the DNA end, TRBJ2-5 fits better; the J call may be wrong. CDR1 and CDR2 (germline): LGHDT, YNNKEL (reference sequence). CDR3 length equals 16 residues. The CDR3 nucleotides are TGTGCCAGCAGCACCCGGTGGACAGTGAGGTTAGAGACCCAGTACTTC. Its protein is CASSTRWTVRLETQYF.